This T cell receptor (beta chain) is drawn from a study of glioma-infiltrating T cells after dendritic cell vaccination. The sample's time point: after dendritic cell vaccination, including at tumor progression/relapse. Germline CDR1 reads LGHNA; CDR2 reads YSLEER. V dropped 4 bases and J dropped 0 bases, with 9 bases sitting between them. CDR3 length: 14 amino acids. Input was approximately 2.1 ug genomic DNA, or all available if less. TCRdb keeps only in-frame clones here, not all; method: immunoSEQ multiplex PCR. The sample shows roughly 100,000 clones, about four fifths of them seen only once. V gene TRBV4-3 combines with J gene TRBJ1-1; D is perhaps TRBD1 (5 bases). This TCR came from a human donor with glioblastoma. The source material was blood, sampled after dendritic cell vaccination. CDR3 sequence (DNA): TGCGCCAGCAGCCCTCGGGGGGTGAACACTGAAGCTTTCTTT. Translating it yields CASSPRGVNTEAFF.